These 5 T cell receptor beta chains were all obtained from the same sample, sequenced in a study of blood T cell repertoires in COVID-19. Assay used: immunoSEQ multiplex PCR; TCRdb lists only in-frame clones, some missing. The data hold roughly 200,000 clones, with more than 75% observed a single time. The sequenced sample consisted of peripheral blood. These receptors were taken from a woman aged 18-29 years who had recovered from COVID-19.

The chain employs TRBV6-5 and TRBJ2-3; 11 bases map to TRBD2. Germline CDR1 and CDR2: MNHEY and SVGAGI. V lost 3 bases to trimming and J lost 5 bases; unmatched junction nucleotides: 7. The CDR3 is 16 residues long. CDR3 sequence reads: CASSYSGRALGDTQYF. The CDR3 bases are TGTGCCAGCAGTTATAGCGGGAGGGCCTTAGGAGATACGCAGTATTTT.

This chain joins TRBV3-1 (or the pseudogene TRBV3-2) and TRBJ2-3; 14 nucleotides match TRBD2. V dropped 3 bases and J dropped 2; count of bases not matched to a gene: 16. This CDR3 contains 21 residues. The germline CDR1 and CDR2 sequences are LGHDT and YNNKEL (reference sequence). The CDR3 spells CASSQTGLGLAGEGVTDTQYF. The DNA for the CDR3 is TGTGCCAGCAGCCAGACCGGGTTGGGACTAGCGGGGGAGGGGGTCACAGATACGCAGTATTTT.

This rearrangement joins TRBV7-8 to TRBJ2-7, with 8 bases that match TRBD1. The J segment lost 2 bases and the V segment lost 0 bases, leaving 3 bases of the junction unmatched. Germline V gene lookup returns CDR1 SGHVS and CDR2 FQNEAQ. CDR3 length equals 15 residues. This CDR3 reads CASSLATGVAYEQYV. CDR3 bases: TGTGCCAGCAGCTTAGCGACAGGGGTCGCCTACGAGCAGTACGTC.

This clone has just one count. The chain carries TRBV5-4 and TRBJ2-1; 8 bases align to TRBD2. Per the germline V gene, CDR1 is SGHNT and CDR2 is YYREEE (reference sequence). The CDR3 has 15 residues. V was pared by 2 bases and J by 4 bases, with 5 bases of the junction left unmatched. This CDR3 reads CASSFLAGTYNEQFF. CDR3 sequence (DNA): TGTGCCAGCAGCTTTTTAGCGGGGACTTACAATGAGCAGTTCTTC.

The rearrangement links TRBV10-3 to TRBJ1-1, with 7 positions matching TRBD1. This CDR3 is 15 amino acids long. The germline CDR1 and CDR2 sequences are ENHRY and SYGVKD. V lost 8 bases to trimming and J lost 6 bases; unmatched junction nucleotides: 15. The CDR3 spells CAIAPGGQVGAEAFF. CDR3 sequence (DNA): TGTGCCATCGCCCCGGGTGGACAGGTGGGTGCTGAAGCTTTCTTT.